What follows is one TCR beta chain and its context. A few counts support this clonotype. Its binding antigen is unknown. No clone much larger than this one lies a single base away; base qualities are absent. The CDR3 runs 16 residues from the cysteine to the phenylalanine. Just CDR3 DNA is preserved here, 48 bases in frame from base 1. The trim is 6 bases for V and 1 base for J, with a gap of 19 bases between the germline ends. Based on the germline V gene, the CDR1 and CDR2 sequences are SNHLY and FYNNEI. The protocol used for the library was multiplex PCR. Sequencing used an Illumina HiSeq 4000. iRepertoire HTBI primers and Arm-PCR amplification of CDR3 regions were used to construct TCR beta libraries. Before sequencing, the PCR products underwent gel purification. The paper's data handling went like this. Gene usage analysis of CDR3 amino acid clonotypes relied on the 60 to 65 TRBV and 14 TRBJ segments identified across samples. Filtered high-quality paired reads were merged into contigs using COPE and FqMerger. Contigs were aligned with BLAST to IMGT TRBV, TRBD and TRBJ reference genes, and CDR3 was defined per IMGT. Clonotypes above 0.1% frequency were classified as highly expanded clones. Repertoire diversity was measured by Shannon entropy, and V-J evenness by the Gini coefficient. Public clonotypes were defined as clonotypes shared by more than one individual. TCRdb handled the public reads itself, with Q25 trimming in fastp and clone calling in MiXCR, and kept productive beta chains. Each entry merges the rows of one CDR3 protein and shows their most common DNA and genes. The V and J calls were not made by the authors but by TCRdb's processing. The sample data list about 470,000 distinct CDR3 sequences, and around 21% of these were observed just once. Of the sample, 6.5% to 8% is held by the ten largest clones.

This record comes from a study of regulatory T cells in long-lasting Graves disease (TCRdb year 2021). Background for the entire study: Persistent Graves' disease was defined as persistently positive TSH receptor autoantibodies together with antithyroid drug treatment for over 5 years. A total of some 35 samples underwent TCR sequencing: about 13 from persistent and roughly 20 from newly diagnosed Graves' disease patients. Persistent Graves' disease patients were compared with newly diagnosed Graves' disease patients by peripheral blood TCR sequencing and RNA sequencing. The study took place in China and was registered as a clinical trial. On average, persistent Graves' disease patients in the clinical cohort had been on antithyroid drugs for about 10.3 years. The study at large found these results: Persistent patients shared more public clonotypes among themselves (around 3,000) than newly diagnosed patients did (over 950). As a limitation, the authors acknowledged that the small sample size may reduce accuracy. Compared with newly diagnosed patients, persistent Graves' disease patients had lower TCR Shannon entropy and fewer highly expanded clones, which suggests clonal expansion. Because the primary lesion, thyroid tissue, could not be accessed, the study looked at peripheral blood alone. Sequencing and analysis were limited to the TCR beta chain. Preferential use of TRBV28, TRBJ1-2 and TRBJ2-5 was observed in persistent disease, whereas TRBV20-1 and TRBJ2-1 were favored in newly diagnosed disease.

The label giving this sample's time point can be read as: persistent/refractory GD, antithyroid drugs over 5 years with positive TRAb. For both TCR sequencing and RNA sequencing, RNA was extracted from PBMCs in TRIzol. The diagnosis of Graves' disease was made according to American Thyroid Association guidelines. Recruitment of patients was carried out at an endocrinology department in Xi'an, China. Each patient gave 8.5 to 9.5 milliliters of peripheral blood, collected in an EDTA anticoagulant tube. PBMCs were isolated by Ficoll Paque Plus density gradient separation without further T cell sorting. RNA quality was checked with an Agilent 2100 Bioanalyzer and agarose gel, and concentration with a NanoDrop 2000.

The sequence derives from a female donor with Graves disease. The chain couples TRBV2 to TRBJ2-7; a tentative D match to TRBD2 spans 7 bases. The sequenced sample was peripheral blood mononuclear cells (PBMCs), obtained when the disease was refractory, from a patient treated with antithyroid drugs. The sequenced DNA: TGTGCCAGCAGCTACCCGGGGGCGGGAGCGTCCTACGAGCAGTACTTC. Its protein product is CASSYPGAGASYEQYF. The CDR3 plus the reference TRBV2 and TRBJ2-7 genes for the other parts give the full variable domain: EPEVTQTPSHQVTQMGQEVILRCVPISNHLYFYWYRQILGQKVEFLVSFYNNEISEKSEIFDDQFSVERPDGSNFTLKIRSTKLEDSAMYFCASSYPGAGASYEQYFGPGTRLTVT.